The 3 T cell receptor beta chains below come from one sample, sequenced in a study of beta chain features in type 1 diabetes. Whole-study results and caveats: People with Type 1 diabetes carried modestly yet significantly shorter TCRB CDR3s in all four CD4+ subsets.

These receptors' antigens are unknown. The investigators reverse transcribed all of the isolated RNA, so they sequenced expressed TCRB transcripts. This table comes from immunoSEQ multiplex PCR, and its TCRdb copy is limited to in-frame clones, with some not included. The sample shows 550,000 to 850,000 clones, about an eighth of them seen only once. The source material was naive CD4+ T cells from blood. These receptors were collected from a man aged 18 to 29 with type 1 diabetes.

The chain recombines TRBV15 with TRBJ1-4, with D unclear. Germline V gene lookup returns CDR1 LNHNV and CDR2 YYDKDF (reference sequence). The V end was cut by 0 bases, the J end by 14 bases, with 13 bases between. CDR3 length: 13 residues. CDR3 sequence: CATSRDISASLFF. The CDR3 nucleotides are TGTGCCACCAGCAGAGATATCTCCGCCTCTCTGTTTTTT.

The chain has TRBV6-6 and TRBJ1-4; TRBD1 agrees at 7 bases. Losses at the gene ends were 4 bases for V and 4 bases for J; bases not matched to a gene: 9. Per the germline V gene, CDR1 is MNHNY and CDR2 is SVGAGI (reference sequence). This CDR3 has 16 residues. The CDR3 here is CASSSAPGQINEKLFF. CDR3 sequence (DNA): TGTGCCAGCAGTTCTGCCCCGGGACAGATTAATGAAAAACTGTTTTTT.

The rearrangement joins TRBV2 to TRBJ2-7; D is undetermined. From germline, CDR1 is SNHLY and CDR2 FYNNEI. The CDR3 extends over 11 amino acids. Trimming stripped 2 bases from V and 7 bases from J, with 6 bases between. CDR3 bases: TGTGCCAGCAGTGAATTTGTGGAGCAGTACTTC. Translating gives CASSEFVEQYF. Using reference TRBV2 and TRBJ2-7 for the parts outside the CDR3, the full variable domain is EPEVTQTPSHQVTQMGQEVILRCVPISNHLYFYWYRQILGQKVEFLVSFYNNEISEKSEIFDDQFSVERPDGSNFTLKIRSTKLEDSAMYFCASSEFVEQYFGPGTRLTVT.